Given below is one TCR beta chain in context. The antigen this receptor binds is unknown. Qualities for individual bases were not recorded, and no much larger clone is one base off. Peripheral blood CD8+ and CD4+ T cells from healthy donors, Susac syndrome patients and multiple sclerosis patients were profiled by high-throughput TCR beta sequencing. Treatment-naive patients with stable or active relapsing-remitting disease fulfilling revised McDonald criteria were used as multiple sclerosis controls. Bulk CD8+ and CD4+ T cells were purified by magnetic negative isolation, while CD8+ TEMRA cells were enriched using FACS. Blood was collected in EDTA tubes and processed within 24 hours, with PBMCs isolated through density gradient centrifugation. PBMCs intended for TCR sequencing were cryopreserved in liquid nitrogen and thawed later in a water bath at 37 degrees C. The sorted or isolated CD4+, CD8+ and CD8+ TEMRA cells reached a purity of at least 90%.

Counted from cysteine to phenylalanine, this CDR3 has 15 amino acids. Only CDR3 DNA remains: 45 bases, in frame from the first base. At the junction V is shortened by 4 bases and J by 3 bases, with 13 bases in between. Reading the germline V gene gives CDR1 WSHSY and CDR2 SAAADI. RNA was extracted using the RNeasy kit, and roughly 0.5 to 1 ug of the RNA was reverse transcribed with random hexamers. TCR beta CDR3 regions were amplified with the immunoSEQ multiplex PCR assay covering 54 Vbeta and 13 Jbeta segments. To correct PCR amplification bias, a synthetic template baseline was used for both primer optimization and computational correction. The study's processing was this. Only productive sequences were kept, with reads annotated to V, D and J genes according to IMGT and analyzed in immunoSEQ Analyzer. Clonality was calculated as one minus the Shannon entropy normalized by log2 of the number of productive unique sequences. For each patient and control, public and private clones were evaluated within the 100 most prevalent clones. A clone was defined as Susac-specific if it was absent from the healthy and MS cohorts, from about a thousand published viral clones and from other ImmuneACCESS disease sequences. TCRdb passed the public sequencing reads through fastp at Q25 and MiXCR, retaining productive beta sequences. CDR3 protein sequences are deduplicated, and each keeps its most common genes and DNA. These V and J calls are TCRdb output, not the study's own analysis. Across this sample there are about 200,000 distinct CDR3 sequences, with approximately 90% seen only once. The top ten clonotypes cover about 0.13% of the sample.

The data derive from a study of CD8 T cells in Susac syndrome (dated by TCRdb to about 2019). With regard to the full study: Whether CD8+ T cell activation and differentiation in Susac syndrome was antigen driven was tested using repertoire sequencing. The clonality of the CD8+ T cell repertoire was compared across about 12 healthy donors, around 14 Susac syndrome patients and 15 multiple sclerosis patients.

Overall results and qualifications from the work: The TCR sequencing and HLA analysis was acknowledged to have included a relatively small number of individuals.

The V and J segments used are TRBV10-2 and TRBJ2-1, with TRBD2 as a weak D call on 7 bases. Sequenced sample: CD8+ T cells from PBMCs. The clonotype was recovered from a human donor with multiple sclerosis. The nucleotide sequence is TGCGCCAGCAGTGTGGGGGGGGGCGACTACAATGAGCAGTTCTTC. Its amino acids are CASSVGGGDYNEQFF.